The TCR beta chain under discussion was sequenced for a study of blood T cell repertoires in COVID-19. Study in general: The samples span acute and convalescent COVID-19 from the United States, Italy and Spain. PBMCs, B-cell-depleted T cells, or T cells provided the cDNA or gDNA that made up the material.

V lost 3 bases, J lost 10 bases, and 11 bases lay in between. This CDR3 comprises 12 residues. CDR1 SGHRS and CDR2 YFSETQ come from the germline V gene. In the original analysis: Counts of nucleated cells, estimated from reference gene primer amplification, were obtained. Sequencing was performed with immunoSEQ multiplex PCR; in TCRdb, only in-frame clones are kept and a portion is missing. That table gives V, J and clone size, and the DNA gave D and trimming. The sample yields 65,000 to 95,000 clones, just under 85% seen once. The sequencing input was peripheral blood. The sequence came from a man older than 75 with active or convalescent COVID-19. The gene calls are TRBV5-1 and TRBJ2-1; D is perhaps TRBD1 (6 bases). The CDR3 protein is CASSSYREEQFF. DNA for the CDR3: TGCGCCAGCAGCTCCTACAGGGAAGAGCAGTTCTTC.